This TCR beta chain comes out of a study of T cells in Graves' hyperthyroidism and ophthalmopathy. RNA transcripts provided the source from which TCR beta CDR3 regions were amplified. Researchers ran a first-round RT-PCR on the TCR CDR3 using the HTBI primer set. Using its own MiXCR run on the multiplex PCR reads, TCRdb lists one record per CDR3 protein. The repertoire has 540,000 or so distinct CDR3 sequences, 15% to 19% of them found once; the top ten carry roughly 7.3%. This clonotype was picked up a small number of times. The CDR3 has 13 amino acids. Germline V gene sequence: CDR1 SQVTM, CDR2 ANQGSEA. Trimming removed 8 bases from V and 3 bases from J, with 14 bases in between.

Sequencing was carried out using blood. This chain connects TRBV29-1 to TRBJ2-1; a weak D match, TRBD2 (6 bases). This TCR came from a woman in her twenties or thirties with Graves' hyperthyroidism. The CDR3 sequence is CSFREFGYNEQFF. Written as DNA, the CDR3 is TGCAGCTTTCGGGAGTTCGGCTACAATGAGCAGTTCTTC.